A selection of T cell receptor beta chains follows, all from one sample in a study of cytomegalovirus exposure and HLA in healthy donors. TCRdb keeps only in-frame clones here, not all; method: immunoSEQ multiplex PCR. Among about 200,000 clones listed, approximately 82% were seen once. The sample taken for sequencing was PBMCs. These TCRs come from a male donor in good health and CMV-seronegative. The CDR3 runs from the conserved cysteine through the conserved F or W. Fields, in order: J gene, D gene, clone size, V gene, CDR3 protein, CDR3 DNA. D genes are given only for firm matches. The size field is filled for only some rows; it gives once, few, many or a size class.

TRBJ2-1 | TRBD2 | NA | TRBV18 | CASSPLASGGNEQFF | TGTGCCAGCTCACCTCTGGCGTCCGGGGGGAATGAGCAGTTCTTC
TRBJ2-5 | TRBD1 | NA | TRBV18 | CASSPPTGGQETQYF | TGTGCCAGCTCACCACCGACAGGGGGCCAAGAGACCCAGTACTTC
TRBJ2-7 | TRBD2 | NA | TRBV7-9 | CASSFSVGWREGNYEQYF | TGTGCCAGCAGCTTTTCAGTTGGATGGCGGGAGGGAAACTACGAGCAGTACTTC
TRBJ1-3 | NA | NA | TRBV2 | CASTYRVAGNTIYF | TGTGCCAGCACCTACAGGGTCGCGGGAAACACCATATATTTT
TRBJ2-2 | TRBD1 | NA | TRBV27 | CASKLGDRGPGELFF | TGTGCCAGCAAATTAGGGGACAGGGGCCCCGGGGAGCTGTTTTTT
TRBJ2-1 | NA | few | TRBV5-1 | CASSLGDFYNEQFF | TGCGCCAGCAGCCTGGGGGACTTCTACAATGAGCAGTTCTTC
TRBJ2-7 | NA | NA | TRBV5-1 | CASNGRDSYEQYF | TGCGCCAGCAACGGACGGGATTCCTACGAGCAGTACTTC
TRBJ1-4 | NA | NA | TRBV5-5 | CASSQDGSRREKLFF | TGTGCCAGCAGCCAGGACGGTTCGCGGAGGGAAAAACTGTTTTTT
TRBJ2-7 | TRBD1 | NA | TRBV6-5 | CASSPNPGTAYEQYF | TGTGCCAGCAGTCCCAACCCCGGGACAGCATACGAGCAGTACTTC
TRBJ2-7 | NA | NA | TRBV5-3 | CARSPPGLRGPYEQYF | TGTGCCAGAAGCCCGCCGGGACTCCGCGGCCCGTACGAGCAGTACTTC
TRBJ2-4 | NA | NA | TRBV10-3 | CAISEGVGGEAKNIQYF | TGTGCCATCAGTGAAGGAGTAGGGGGGGAAGCCAAAAACATTCAGTACTTC
TRBJ2-7 | TRBD2 | NA | TRBV28 | CASSHGTSGGRFF | TGTGCCAGCAGCCATGGGACTAGCGGGGGGAGATTCTTC
TRBJ2-7 | NA | NA | TRBV4-1 | CASSPPGAYEQYF | TGCGCCAGCAGCCCCCCTGGGGCTTACGAGCAGTACTTC
TRBJ1-4 | NA | NA | TRBV13 | CASSRLPTVQKLFF | TGTGCCAGCAGCCGCCTTCCGACAGTGCAAAAACTGTTTTTT
TRBJ2-7 | NA | NA | TRBV5-1 | CASSAVVGGTPYEQYF | TGCGCCAGCAGCGCAGTAGTTGGAGGCACCCCCTACGAGCAGTACTTC
TRBJ1-1 | NA | NA | TRBV7-2 | CASSNDRMLNTEAFF | TGTGCCAGCAGCAATGACAGGATGTTGAACACTGAAGCTTTCTTT
TRBJ1-2 | NA | NA | TRBV29-1 | CSVGGNYGYTF | TGCAGCGTTGGCGGGAACTATGGCTACACCTTC
TRBJ1-3 | NA | NA | TRBV6-1 | CASSEEPGRSGGNTIYF | TGTGCCAGCAGTGAAGAGCCCGGAAGGTCGGGAGGAAACACCATATATTTT
TRBJ2-1 | NA | once | TRBV5-1 | CASSLVESYNEQFF | TGCGCCAGCAGCTTGGTAGAATCCTACAATGAGCAGTTCTTC
TRBJ2-7 | NA | NA | TRBV5-1 | CASSLIMSYEQYF | TGCGCCAGCAGCTTGATCATGTCCTACGAGCAGTACTTC
TRBJ2-3 | TRBD2 | NA | TRBV5-1 | CASSVPLAESTDTQYF | TGCGCCAGCAGCGTACCTCTAGCGGAGAGCACAGATACGCAGTATTTT
TRBJ2-4 | TRBD1 | NA | TRBV2 | CASSEGFQGARIQYF | TGTGCCAGCAGTGAAGGATTTCAGGGGGCGAGAATTCAGTACTTC
TRBJ1-5 | NA | NA | TRBV28 | CASSTQTKATQPQHF | TGTGCCAGCAGTACCCAAACTAAAGCTACACAGCCCCAGCATTTT
TRBJ2-2 | NA | NA | TRBV2 | CASSGSQGWAGELFF | TGTGCCAGCAGTGGATCCCAGGGGTGGGCCGGGGAGCTGTTTTTT
TRBJ1-2 | NA | NA | TRBV11-2 | CASSAMISLGGYTF | TGTGCCAGCAGCGCCATGATTAGTCTAGGAGGCTACACCTTC
TRBJ2-5 | TRBD2 | NA | TRBV7-8 | CASSLGVAGGPETQYF | TGTGCCAGCAGCTTAGGGGTAGCGGGAGGGCCGGAGACCCAGTACTTC
TRBJ2-2 | NA | NA | TRBV9 | CASSAVDRITGELFF | TGTGCCAGCAGCGCGGTAGACAGAATCACCGGGGAGCTGTTTTTT
TRBJ2-7 | TRBD2 | NA | TRBV30 | CAVQAGVREQYF | TGTGCCGTCCAAGCGGGAGTTCGGGAGCAGTACTTC
TRBJ1-2 | TRBD1 | NA | TRBV6-6 | CASTPTGKDGYTF | TGTGCCAGCACTCCGACAGGGAAGGATGGCTACACCTTC
TRBJ2-4 | TRBD1 | few | TRBV2 | CASSRQGAGTKNIQYF | TGTGCCAGCAGTCGACAGGGGGCAGGGACCAAAAACATTCAGTACTTC
TRBJ2-7 | TRBD2 | few | TRBV4-2 | CASSQDRSSGYEQYF | TGTGCCAGCAGCCAAGATCGGTCTAGCGGGTACGAGCAGTACTTC
TRBJ2-7 | TRBD2 | NA | TRBV5-1 | CASSLGRGEQYF | TGCGCCAGCAGCTTAGGGAGGGGCGAGCAGTACTTC
TRBJ2-7 | NA | NA | TRBV7-9 | CASSDPRRDLAEQYF | TGTGCCAGCAGCGATCCTCGGCGGGATCTCGCCGAGCAGTACTTC
TRBJ2-2 | NA | NA | TRBV5-1 | CASSLEITTAELFF | TGCGCCAGCAGCTTGGAAATCACAACCGCTGAGCTGTTTTTT
TRBJ2-3 | NA | NA | TRBV14 | CASSQINTQYF | TGTGCCAGCAGCCAAATAAATACGCAGTATTTT
TRBJ2-1 | TRBD1 | NA | TRBV7-3 | CASSLGQGPYNEQFF | TGTGCCAGCAGCCTGGGACAGGGACCGTACAATGAGCAGTTCTTC
TRBJ2-3 | NA | few | TRBV5-1 | CASSTTVLSTDTQYF | TGCGCCAGCAGCACGACAGTCCTCAGCACAGATACGCAGTATTTT
TRBJ1-1 | NA | NA | TRBV2 | CASTTGGVTEAFF | TGTGCCAGCACAACGGGGGGGGTCACTGAAGCTTTCTTT
TRBJ2-7 | NA | NA | TRBV10-1 | CARSRHEYEQYF | TGCGCCCGATCGCGGCATGAATACGAGCAGTACTTC
TRBJ2-7 | NA | once | TRBV16 | CASSQARDSEQYF | TGTGCCAGCAGCCAAGCCCGAGACTCCGAGCAGTACTTC
TRBJ2-2 | NA | few | TRBV27 | CASSAGTLNTGELFF | TGTGCCAGCAGTGCCGGGACATTGAACACCGGGGAGCTGTTTTTT
TRBJ2-1 | NA | NA | TRBV7-9 | CASSLVFGPSDEQFF | TGTGCCAGCAGCTTAGTGTTTGGCCCTTCCGATGAGCAGTTCTTC
TRBJ2-2 | TRBD1 | NA | TRBV7-2 | CASSLFGTGLNTGELFF | TGTGCCAGCAGCTTATTTGGGACAGGACTGAACACCGGGGAGCTGTTTTTT
TRBJ2-1 | NA | NA | TRBV1 | CTSSQDSGSSYNEQFF | TGCACCAGCAGCCAAGATAGCGGGAGCTCCTACAATGAGCAGTTCTTC
TRBJ2-5 | TRBD2 | NA | TRBV4-2 | CASSGLAGSKTQYF | TGTGCCAGCAGCGGACTAGCGGGATCGAAGACCCAGTACTTC
TRBJ1-3 | NA | NA | TRBV6-1 | CASSDGDSGNTIYF | TGTGCCAGCAGTGATGGAGACTCTGGAAACACCATATATTTT
TRBJ1-6 | TRBD1 | NA | TRBV4-1 | CASSARTGGESPLHF | TGCGCCAGCAGCGCCAGGACAGGGGGTGAATCACCCCTCCACTTT
TRBJ2-5 | TRBD1 | NA | TRBV11-3 | CASSPGGMKTQYF | TGTGCCAGCAGCCCAGGGGGCATGAAGACCCAGTACTTC
TRBJ2-1 | TRBD2 | once | TRBV7-9 | CSSSPCPLAGGLGNEQFF | TGTTCCAGCAGCCCATGCCCCCTAGCGGGAGGCCTGGGCAATGAGCAGTTCTTC
TRBJ1-5 | NA | NA | TRBV6-5 | CASRGGHSRNQPQHF | TGTGCCAGCAGAGGGGGACATTCGAGGAATCAGCCCCAGCATTTT
TRBJ2-3 | NA | NA | TRBV5-1 | CASSSERGTPDITQYF | TGCGCCAGCAGCTCGGAGCGTGGGACTCCCGATATCACGCAGTATTTT
TRBJ1-5 | TRBD1 | NA | TRBV19 | CASVDRGNQPQHF | TGTGCCAGCGTTGACAGGGGCAATCAGCCCCAGCATTTT
TRBJ2-1 | NA | NA | TRBV18 | CASSGQANNEQFF | TGTGCCAGCTCGGGGCAGGCGAACAATGAGCAGTTCTTC